These 18 T cell receptor beta chains were all obtained from the same sample, sequenced in a study of T cells expressing NK-cell markers. From its re-call of the 5' RACE reads, TCRdb lists each CDR3 protein once, without DNA. This repertoire includes about 550,000 distinct CDR3 sequences. Input material: blood T cells: a sorted CD56 or NKG2C T cell subset, CD4+ or CD8+ T cells, or bulk PBMC T cells (not recorded which). Receptors originate from a man aged 18 to 29 in good health.

V and J are TRBV29-1 and TRBJ2-4. The CDR3 is 13 residues long. In germline, CDR1 is SQVTM, CDR2 ANQGSEA. CDR3 residues: CSAEAGFGNIQYF.

This sequence joins TRBV5-1 and TRBJ1-2; TCRdb lists TRBD1, though no DNA is available to test this call. Germline lookup yields CDR1 SGHRS and CDR2 YFSETQ. The length of the CDR3 is 15 residues. The CDR3 loop is CASSLDPTGIYGYTF.

CDR3 loop: CASSWAVGADTQYF. The chain has TRBV6-5 and TRBJ2-3; TCRdb names TRBD1, which stays unverified in the absence of DNA. Germline V gives CDR1 MNHEY, CDR2 SVGAGI. The CDR3 runs to 14 residues.

The V call is TRBV2, the J call TRBJ2-5; checking the TCRdb D call of TRBD2 is not possible without DNA. This CDR3 is built from 14 residues. Germline V gene lookup returns CDR1 SNHLY and CDR2 FYNNEI. CDR3: CASKESLAGETQYF.

The J gene is TRBJ2-7, the V gene TRBV6-2 or TRBV6-3; without DNA, the TCRdb call of TRBD1 cannot be checked. The CDR3 contains 13 residues. Germline V gene data show CDR1 as MNHEY and CDR2 as SVGEGT. CDR3 region: CASSKTGESKSYF.

The chain is built from TRBV7-9 and TRBJ1-6. The V gene's germline CDR1 is SEHNR and CDR2 FQNEAQ (reference sequence). This CDR3 contains 13 residues. The CDR3 loop reads CASSPEGGSPLHF.

This chain connects TRBV20-1 to TRBJ2-3; the TCRdb D gene call, TRBD1, has no DNA to confirm it. Germline V CDR1 and CDR2: DFQATT, SNEGSKA (reference sequence). The CDR3 length is 13 residues. The CDR3 spells CSAHGQDTDTQYF.

The chain links TRBV20-1 to TRBJ2-7; TCRdb picks TRBD2, but there is no DNA to check that call. CDR1 is DFQATT, CDR2 SNEGSKA, per germline (reference sequence). The CDR3 contains 14 residues. CDR3 sequence reads: CSASSGTNLYEQYF.

The chain uses TRBV12-3 or TRBV12-4 and TRBJ2-2; TCRdb gives TRBD1 as the D gene, but with no DNA this cannot be confirmed. This CDR3 comprises 14 residues. The chain's CDR3 is CASTWGGRTGELFF.

The chain carries TRBV6-5 and TRBJ2-7; there is no DNA to check the TCRdb D call of TRBD1. The CDR3 totals 19 residues. Germline values: CDR1 MNHEY, CDR2 SVGAGI. CDR3 amino acids: CASSYWGRGDANSSYEQYF.

The J gene is TRBJ2-1, the V gene TRBV12-3 or TRBV12-4; TCRdb's D call of TRBD1 is untestable without DNA. This CDR3 has 13 amino acids. CDR3: CATRRDHDNEQFF.

The V gene is TRBV20-1, the J gene TRBJ2-7; TCRdb's D call, TRBD2, is unchecked because there is no DNA. CDR3 length: 19 amino acids. CDR1 and CDR2 from the germline V gene are DFQATT and SNEGSKA (reference sequence). This chain's CDR3 is CSARANGTSGSPLPYEQYF.

The genes are TRBV29-1 and TRBJ2-3; TCRdb reports TRBD2, a call that lacks DNA to check it against. Germline V CDR1 and CDR2: SQVTM, ANQGSEA. The CDR3 totals 15 residues. The CDR3 protein is CSVGNRLAGKKTQYF.

The V call is TRBV29-1, the J call TRBJ1-2; checking the TCRdb D call of TRBD1 is not possible without DNA. The CDR3 has 15 residues. Germline V CDR1 and CDR2: SQVTM, ANQGSEA. CDR3 residues: CSVETVGGVSYGYTF.

The J gene is TRBJ2-3, the V gene TRBV4-3; TCRdb designates TRBD2, a call that cannot be tested without DNA. The V gene's germline CDR1 is LGHNA and CDR2 YSLEER. CDR3 size: 16 residues. The CDR3 loop reads CASSQERALGTDTQYF.

V is TRBV7-2 and J is TRBJ2-7. The CDR3 is 14 amino acids. Per germline, CDR1 SGHTA and CDR2 FQGNSA. The CDR3 sequence is CASSSQKLSYEQYF.

The chain joins TRBV27 to TRBJ2-3; TCRdb's D call, TRBD1, is unchecked because there is no DNA. The CDR3 has 15 amino acids. The germline V gene encodes CDR1 MNHEY and CDR2 SMNVEV (reference sequence). The CDR3: CASSSPGLATDTQYF.

This sequence joins TRBV27 and TRBJ2-2; TCRdb names TRBD1, which stays unverified in the absence of DNA. The length of the CDR3 is 16 residues. From germline, CDR1 is MNHEY and CDR2 SMNVEV (reference sequence). CDR3: CASSRRDRVSTGELFF.